This paragraph reports one T cell receptor (beta chain). What it binds is not known. Primers: 60 Vbeta forward and 13 Jbeta reverse. Sequenced by immunoSEQ multiplex PCR; TCRdb stores in-frame clones only, minus some. The sample lists 140,000 to 150,000 clones, roughly 62% seen once, with around 4% in the top ten. The data originate from a study of cytomegalovirus exposure and HLA in healthy donors. Study background: From donors who were HLA-typed, an early data release held 80 million or so unique TCRs.

V shed 0 bases and J 12 bases; nucleotides not matched to a gene: 10. The germline gives CDR1 GTSNPN, CDR2 SVGIG (reference sequence). The length of the CDR3 is 14 residues. Broader study findings: Because they were indistinguishable, some V segments, including TRBV6-2 and TRBV6-3, were excluded. Researchers reported from a later analysis that most CMV-associated TCR beta chains appeared HLA-restricted.

This receptor was obtained from a man in his 60s in good health and CMV-seronegative. The sequenced sample consisted of PBMCs. The chain is built from TRBV30 and TRBJ2-1; TRBD2 aligns across 8 bases. In nucleotides, the CDR3 is TGTGCCTGGAGTGTACAGGGTAGCGGGATGGGGCAGTTCTTC. This encodes CAWSVQGSGMGQFF.